This T cell receptor beta chain was documented in a study of molecular identifiers for immune sequencing clone quantification. Points from the study as a whole: Barcode-sharing identical TCR molecules could underestimate highly expanded clone sizes.

As regards this clonotype: Its antigen is currently unknown.

Germline V gives CDR1 MNHNS, CDR2 SASEGT. Deletions cut 2 bases from V and 0 bases from J, with 8 bases between. CDR3 length: 15 amino acids. TCRdb independently ran MiXCR on the PCR reads; one entry per CDR3 protein. The top ten hold about 0.84% of the sample, which has some 680,000 distinct CDR3 sequences, roughly 25% seen once. A CD8+CD4-CCR7+CD45RA+ phenotype served as the sorting definition for naive CD8 T cells. The specimen sequenced was naive CD8+ T cells from blood, with Jurkat cell RNA spiked in. Subset: FACS-sorted CD8+CD4-CCR7+CD45RA+ naive T cells. The chain recombines TRBV6-1 with TRBJ1-5; D gene uncertain. The TCR originated in a human donor in good health. Some libraries in this study had Jurkat cell RNA spiked in. For the CDR3, the DNA is TGTGCCAGCAGTGAACAAACGAATAGCAATCAGCCCCAGCATTTT. It encodes CASSEQTNSNQPQHF.